This T cell receptor (beta chain) was documented in a study of T cells after yellow fever vaccination. Study information: Libraries from low-cell-number fractions were prepared with the SMART-Seq v4 Ultra Low Input RNA kit.

V was shortened by 5 bases and J by 5 bases, with 9 bases between the two germline ends. The CDR3 sequence is 12 residues long. Germline CDR1 is LGHNA and CDR2 is YSLEER. TCR cDNA was made by 5'RACE template switching, adding a universal primer site and UMIs. TCRdb called the 5' RACE reads again in MiXCR, with one record for every CDR3 protein. This sample has hundreds of thousands of distinct CDR3 sequences, with 10% to 15% found just once. In this sample, this clonotype turned up a few times. This receptor was obtained from a man aged 25 to 45 who received the YFV17D yellow fever vaccine. The V gene is TRBV4-3, the J gene TRBJ2-5; the D gene could be TRBD1 or TRBD2 (5 bases each). Sequences were derived from PBMCs, sampled on the day of the yellow fever booster vaccination. CDR3 bases: TGCGCCAGCAGCATGGGGGTTGAGACCCAGTACTTC. It yields the protein CASSMGVETQYF.